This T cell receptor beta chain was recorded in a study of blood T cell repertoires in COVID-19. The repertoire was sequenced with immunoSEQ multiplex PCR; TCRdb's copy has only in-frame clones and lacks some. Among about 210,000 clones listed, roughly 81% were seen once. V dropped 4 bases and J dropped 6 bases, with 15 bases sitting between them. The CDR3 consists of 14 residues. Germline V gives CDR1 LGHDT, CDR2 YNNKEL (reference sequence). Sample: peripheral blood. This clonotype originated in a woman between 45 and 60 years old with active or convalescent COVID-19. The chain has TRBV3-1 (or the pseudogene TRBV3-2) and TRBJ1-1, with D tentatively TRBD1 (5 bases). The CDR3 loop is CASSRKGGTAEAFF. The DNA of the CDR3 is TGTGCCAGCAGCCGGAAAGGAGGGACGGCTGAAGCTTTCTTT.